The sequence of this T cell receptor beta chain was determined in a study of T cell responses to AZD1222 COVID-19 vaccine. Study-wide results and limits: CD4 TCRs associated with vaccination spanned spike, dominating at 160-218 and 743-854. Spike-specific TCR breadth and depth both grew after two AZD1222 doses. Clonal diversity was possibly underestimated, and white British individuals and females predominated among donors.

Some clones are missing from TCRdb's copy, which holds only in-frame ones; the method was immunoSEQ multiplex PCR. The sample consists of roughly 110,000 clones, 88% of them appearing once. The germline CDR1 and CDR2 sequences are SEHNR and FQNEAQ (reference sequence). V gave up 2 bases and J gave up 7 bases, with 17 bases separating them. CDR3 length: 15 residues. Pooled samples include second doses given at about 4 or 12 weeks. With regard to this clone: The antigen remains unidentified.

V usage is TRBV7-9 and J usage is TRBJ1-2, with TRBD1 as a possible D gene (6 bases). This receptor was identified in an adult who received the AZD1222 COVID-19 vaccine. The sample was peripheral blood, taken 28 days after the second AZD1222 dose. The CDR3 DNA sequence: TGTGCCAGCAGCTTATCGGGGGCAGGGGCTGGTGGCTACACCTTC. This codes for CASSLSGAGAGGYTF. Complete variable domain (other parts from reference TRBV7-9 and TRBJ1-2): DTGVSQNPRHKITKRGQNVTFRCDPISEHNRLYWYRQTLGQGPEFLTYFQNEAQLEKSRLLSDRFSAERPKGSFSTLEIQRTEQGDSAMYLCASSLSGAGAGGYTFGSGTRLTVV.